Each of the 28 T cell receptor beta chains below was sequenced from the same sample in a study of cytomegalovirus exposure and HLA in healthy donors. In the PCR, 60 Vbeta and 13 Jbeta primers were used. Sequenced by immunoSEQ multiplex PCR; TCRdb stores in-frame clones only, minus some. The sample records some 55,000 clones, roughly four fifths being singletons. Sequencing was done on a sample of PBMCs. These receptors all stem from a man in his forties or fifties in good health and CMV-seronegative.

The rearrangement links TRBV7-6 to TRBJ1-1; tentative D call: TRBD1 (5 bases). V was trimmed by 4 bases and J by 4 bases, leaving 16 bases between them. The CDR3 covers 15 residues. CDR1 and CDR2 from the germline V gene are SGHVS and FNYEAQ. In DNA, the CDR3 is TGTGCCAGCAGCTCGACGGTAGGGGTTGGCACTGAAGCTTTCTTT. Protein product: CASSSTVGVGTEAFF.

V usage is TRBV2 and J usage is TRBJ2-5; TRBD1 might be the D (6 bases). Deletions cut 6 bases from V and 5 bases from J, with 13 bases between. Germline-derived CDR1 and CDR2 are SNHLY and FYNNEI. The CDR3 is 13 residues long. Here the CDR3 DNA reads TGTGCCAGCAGCCGGGACATTGGGGAGACCCAGTACTTC. Its translation: CASSRDIGETQYF.

This clone has only one observation. The J gene is TRBJ2-3, the V gene TRBV12-5, with 11 bases fitting TRBD2. Trimming took 1 base from V and 4 from J; bases not matched to a gene: 4. CDR3 length equals 16 residues. Germline assignment: CDR1 LGHNT and CDR2 FRNRAP. In DNA, the CDR3 is TGTGCTAGTGGTTTGGGTAAACTAGCGGGGGCAGATACGCAGTATTTT. This translates into CASGLGKLAGADTQYF.

The chain recombines TRBV2 with TRBJ1-2; 9 bases match TRBD1. The V segment lost 7 bases and the J segment 2 bases; nucleotides outside the gene matches: 2. The CDR3 covers 13 residues. The germline gives CDR1 SNHLY, CDR2 FYNNEI. DNA for the CDR3: TGTGCCAGCAAGGGACAGGGAAACTATGGCTACACCTTC. This encodes CASKGQGNYGYTF.

This chain joins TRBV11-2 and TRBJ1-4, with TRBD1 matching over 9 bases. Germline lookup yields CDR1 SGHAT and CDR2 FQNNGV. The J segment lost 7 bases and the V segment lost 1 base, leaving 4 bases of the junction unmatched. CDR3 length equals 15 residues. CDR3 loop: CASSLAGTGSEKLFF. CDR3 sequence (DNA): TGTGCCAGCAGCTTAGCGGGGACAGGGAGTGAAAAACTGTTTTTT.

This chain connects TRBV15 to TRBJ1-4; the D is unclear. The germline V gene encodes CDR1 LNHNV and CDR2 YYDKDF (reference sequence). This CDR3 is built from 17 residues. V was pared by 1 base and J by 4 bases, with 16 bases between. The CDR3, as DNA: TGTGCCACCAGCAGAGTTCGAAGCCACGTATTTAATGAAAAACTGTTTTTT. Amino acid sequence: CATSRVRSHVFNEKLFF.

The V call is TRBV5-4, the J call TRBJ2-7; 7 bases line up with TRBD2. Per germline, CDR1 SGHNT and CDR2 YYREEE (reference sequence). Trimming took 0 bases from V and 3 from J; bases not matched to a gene: 6. The CDR3 is 15 residues long. DNA for the CDR3: TGTGCCAGCAGCTTGGTGGGTGGCGGGGGCTACGAGCAGTACTTC. It is translated as CASSLVGGGGYEQYF.

In regard to this clone: At one end the junction does not follow the germline gene, possibly because of a read error. CDR3 protein: CASSLQGESTF. Written as DNA, the CDR3 is TGTGCCAGCAGCTTGCAGGGCGAAAGCACCTTC. This chain connects TRBV5-6 to TRBJ2-7; maybe TRBD1 (5 bases). The CDR3 loop spans 11 amino acids. Germline V CDR1 and CDR2: SGHDT, YYEEEE.

The genes are TRBV2 and TRBJ1-1, with no clear D. Looked up from germline, CDR1 is SNHLY and CDR2 is FYNNEI. The CDR3 sequence is 14 residues long. Trimming cost V 6 bases and J 2 bases, with 13 bases left between them. The CDR3 spells CASRDDIRNTEAFF. The CDR3 DNA reads as TGTGCCAGCAGAGATGACATCAGAAACACTGAAGCTTTCTTT.

This clone was seen a handful of times. V and J are TRBV5-4 and TRBJ1-1; D not certain. V was clipped by 0 bases and J by 0 bases, with 9 bases between them. The CDR3 has 15 amino acids. Germline CDR1 and CDR2: SGHNT and YYREEE (reference sequence). CDR3 coding DNA: TGTGCCAGCAGCTTGGAACCAAGCCTGAACACTGAAGCTTTCTTT. Residues: CASSLEPSLNTEAFF.

The V call is TRBV16, the J call TRBJ2-7; TRBD1 aligns across 9 bases. V dropped 0 bases and J dropped 4; count of bases not matched to a gene: 4. The CDR3 is 15 amino acids. Germline V CDR1 and CDR2: KGHSY, FQNENV. The CDR3 protein is CASSQSGTGLYEQYF. For the CDR3, the DNA is TGTGCCAGCAGCCAATCGGGGACAGGGTTGTACGAGCAGTACTTC.

This clone was picked up a small number of times. The chain joins TRBV29-1 to TRBJ1-4, with D possibly TRBD1 on 6 matching bases. The V end lost 7 bases, the J end lost 8 bases, and 14 bases lay between the germline ends. Looked up from germline, CDR1 is SQVTM and CDR2 is ANQGSEA. The CDR3 extends over 12 amino acids. Here the CDR3 reads CSALGTFEKLFF. The CDR3 bases are TGCAGCGCCCTCGGGACATTCGAAAAACTGTTTTTT.

The V gene is TRBV20-1, the J gene TRBJ2-1; D unclear. Germline V gene lookup returns CDR1 DFQATT and CDR2 SNEGSKA (reference sequence). The CDR3 loop spans 11 amino acids. The V end was cut by 3 bases, the J end by 11 bases, with 11 bases between. The CDR3 DNA follows: TGCAGTGCTAGTAGAACAGATAAGCAGTTCTTC. Translation: CSASRTDKQFF.

This CDR3 is CSAGTGNPNTQYF. In DNA, the CDR3 is TGCAGCGCCGGGACAGGGAACCCAAATACGCAGTATTTT. The V and J genes are TRBV29-1 and TRBJ2-3; TRBD1 aligns across 9 bases. The junction had 9 bases not matched to a gene; V was cut back by 7 bases and J by 7 bases. Germline V gene data show CDR1 as SQVTM and CDR2 as ANQGSEA. The CDR3 has 13 residues.

The rearrangement joins TRBV6-7 to TRBJ2-3; 7 bases are shared with TRBD2. TRBV6-7 is designated an ORF whose function remains uncertain. The CDR3 is 17 residues long. Trimming took 6 bases from V and 0 from J; bases not matched to a gene: 12. CDR3 bases: TGTGCCAGCAGCTTACGCGCTAGCGGTGGGAGCACAGATACGCAGTATTTT. Translating it yields CASSLRASGGSTDTQYF.

The gene calls are TRBV27 and TRBJ1-6; the match to TRBD1 covers 8 bases. The junction had 0 bases not matched to a gene; V was cut back by 1 base and J by 4 bases. Germline CDR1 is MNHEY and CDR2 is SMNVEV (reference sequence). The CDR3 length is 15 residues. CDR3 residues: CASSLYRGYNSPLHF. The CDR3 DNA reads as TGTGCCAGCAGTTTATACAGGGGGTATAATTCACCCCTCCACTTT.

This rearrangement joins TRBV11-2 to TRBJ2-2; a weak D match, TRBD1 (5 bases). Looked up from germline, CDR1 is SGHAT and CDR2 is FQNNGV. The CDR3 is 14 residues long. The germline V and J ends were trimmed by 10 bases and 2 bases, with 14 bases remaining between them. The CDR3 is CATTKGVNTGELFF. The CDR3 nucleotides are TGTGCCACTACGAAAGGGGTCAACACCGGGGAGCTGTTTTTT.

The chain links TRBV18 to TRBJ2-4, with 10 bases identical to TRBD2. Per the germline V gene, CDR1 is KGHSH and CDR2 is LQKENI. The CDR3 consists of 16 residues. Trimming cost V 1 base and J 2 bases; bases outside gene matches: 2. CDR3 loop: CASSPLAGGTKNIQYF. The CDR3 DNA is TGTGCCAGCTCACCACTAGCGGGGGGAACCAAAAACATTCAGTACTTC.

The rearrangement links TRBV7-9 to TRBJ2-3; 7 positions agree with TRBD2. V was clipped by 1 base and J by 2 bases; unmatched bases: 3. The V gene's germline CDR1 is SEHNR and CDR2 FQNEAQ (reference sequence). The length of the CDR3 is 15 residues. CDR3 region: CASSLVLAPTDTQYF. CDR3 bases: TGTGCCAGCAGCTTAGTACTAGCGCCCACAGATACGCAGTATTTT.

J is TRBJ1-1 and V is TRBV30, with TRBD1 matching 7 bases. Germline V lookup: CDR1 GTSNPN, CDR2 SVGIG (reference sequence). V was clipped by 4 bases and J by 5 bases; unmatched bases: 10. This CDR3 is 14 amino acids long. In DNA, the CDR3 is TGTGCCTGGACTAGGGGGCGGGTAAATACTGAAGCTTTCTTT. Translating gives CAWTRGRVNTEAFF.

The chain employs TRBV6-1 and TRBJ2-7; the match to TRBD2 covers 13 bases. J lost 7 bases, V lost 5 bases, and 8 bases had no gene match. Germline loops: CDR1 MNHNS, CDR2 SASEGT. The CDR3 has 15 residues. CDR3 coding DNA: TGTGCCAGCAGTACGTCACTAGCGGGGGGGCGTGAGCAGTACTTC. This sequence encodes CASSTSLAGGREQYF.

The chain combines TRBV9 with TRBJ1-2; D uncertain. Germline V gene sequence: CDR1 SGDLS, CDR2 YYNGEE. Trimming took off 3 bases at V and 7 bases at J, with 10 bases between the two ends. CDR3 length equals 12 residues. CDR3 in amino acids: CASSDRPGGYTF. The CDR3 DNA is TGTGCCAGCAGCGATAGGCCGGGTGGCTACACCTTC.

The chain has TRBV29-1 and TRBJ2-7; 7 bases are shared with TRBD1. Losses at the gene ends were 4 bases for V and 2 bases for J; bases not matched to a gene: 20. CDR3 size: 18 residues. Germline assignment: CDR1 SQVTM and CDR2 ANQGSEA. CDR3: CSVVGWLTGTGAPYEQYF. CDR3 in DNA: TGCAGCGTTGTGGGGTGGTTAACCGGCACAGGGGCCCCCTACGAGCAGTACTTC.

This clone was seen only once. This sequence joins TRBV6-5 and TRBJ2-7; 9 positions agree with TRBD1. The V segment lost 0 bases and the J segment 5 bases; nucleotides outside the gene matches: 8. Germline V gene sequence: CDR1 MNHEY, CDR2 SVGAGI. This CDR3 is 16 amino acids long. CDR3 DNA: TGTGCCAGCAGTTACTCAGTTGGGACAGGGTTCCACGAGCAGTACGTC. Encoded protein: CASSYSVGTGFHEQYV.

The chain is built from TRBV5-4 and TRBJ2-3; 10 nucleotides line up with TRBD1. Germline V gene data show CDR1 as SGHNT and CDR2 as YYREEE (reference sequence). V trimming: 3 bases; J trimming: 6 bases; junction bases outside the gene matches: 10. The CDR3 length is 16 residues. The CDR3 sequence: CASSSRDRGTSDTQYF. The CDR3 region has the DNA TGTGCCAGCAGCTCCCGGGACAGGGGTACGTCGGATACGCAGTATTTT.

CDR3 nucleotide sequence: TGCGCCAGCAGCCAACCGGGACAACTCTATGGCTACACCTTC. Its protein product is CASSQPGQLYGYTF. V gene TRBV5-1 combines with J gene TRBJ1-2; TRBD1 might be the D (6 bases). This CDR3 has 14 residues. Germline CDR1 is SGHRS and CDR2 is YFSETQ. Trimming shortened V by 4 bases and J by 4 bases, and 14 bases separated the two germline ends.

The rearrangement uses TRBV15 and TRBJ1-2, with no clear D. Germline V CDR1 and CDR2: LNHNV, YYDKDF (reference sequence). The CDR3 sequence is 13 residues long. V was clipped by 0 bases and J by 2 bases, with 4 bases between them. CDR3: CATSRDRNYGYTF. DNA for the CDR3: TGTGCCACCAGCAGAGACAGGAACTATGGCTACACCTTC.

This chain joins TRBV5-1 and TRBJ2-7; D might be TRBD2 (5 bases). The CDR3 runs 10 residues. From germline, CDR1 is SGHRS and CDR2 YFSETQ. The germline V and J ends were trimmed by 4 bases and 7 bases, with 6 bases remaining between them. The CDR3 sequence: CASSPGEQYV. Written as DNA, the CDR3 is TGCGCCAGCAGCCCGGGGGAGCAGTACGTC.